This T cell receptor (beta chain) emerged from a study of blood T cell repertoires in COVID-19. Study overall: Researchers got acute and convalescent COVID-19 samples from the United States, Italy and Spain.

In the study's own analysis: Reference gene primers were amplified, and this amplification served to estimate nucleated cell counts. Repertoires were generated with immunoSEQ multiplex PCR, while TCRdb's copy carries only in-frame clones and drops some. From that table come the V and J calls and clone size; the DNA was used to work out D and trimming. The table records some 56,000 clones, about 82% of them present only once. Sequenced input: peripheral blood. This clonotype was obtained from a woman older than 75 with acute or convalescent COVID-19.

CDR3 amino acids: CASSYRVNQPQHF. For the CDR3, the DNA is TGTGCCAGTAGTTACAGGGTAAATCAGCCCCAGCATTTT. V is TRBV19 and J is TRBJ1-5, with D tentatively TRBD1 (6 bases). Germline lookup yields CDR1 LNHDA and CDR2 SQIVND (reference sequence). This CDR3 is 13 amino acids long. V was pared by 5 bases and J by 4 bases, with 9 bases between.